A selection of T cell receptor beta chains follows, all from one sample in a study of T-cell reconstitution after alpha-beta-depleted transplantation in children. TCRdb re-called the PCR reads with MiXCR, one entry per CDR3 protein. The sample lists around 680,000 distinct CDR3 sequences, over 15% seen once, with under 1.2% in the top ten. Sequenced here: PBMCs from the stem cell graft donor, sampled from the stem cell graft. Every receptor here comes from a human donor who donated a stem cell graft to a child with acute myeloid leukemia. Each CDR3 is given with its conserved first and last residue. The order of the fields is D gene, V gene, J gene, clone size, CDR3 protein, CDR3 DNA. The D gene is left open where the match is weak. Where a row states a size, it is once, few, many or the class of an expanded clone; other rows omit it.

>-|TRBV12-3/TRBV12-4|TRBJ2-4|-
CASRGAGTKNIQYF
TGTGCCAGCAGGGGTGCGGGGACCAAAAACATTCAGTACTTC
>-|TRBV6-2/TRBV6-3|TRBJ1-2|-
CASTPKVRDGYTF
TGTGCCAGCACCCCTAAGGTTCGGGATGGCTACACCTTC
>TRBD2|TRBV11-2|TRBJ2-2|-
CASSPPGLAGGRPGELFF
TGTGCCAGCAGCCCACCGGGACTAGCGGGGGGCCGTCCCGGGGAGCTGTTTTTT
>-|TRBV7-9|TRBJ2-1|-
CASSPSGDNEQFF
TGTGCCAGCAGCCCCTCGGGAGACAATGAGCAGTTCTTC
>-|TRBV9|TRBJ2-1|many
CASNGGGTYNEQFF
TGTGCCAGTAATGGTGGGGGTACGTACAATGAGCAGTTCTTC
>TRBD2|TRBV7-3|TRBJ2-3|-
CASSLKASGGPTDTQYF
TGTGCCAGCAGCTTAAAGGCTAGCGGGGGGCCCACAGATACGCAGTATTTT
>-|TRBV4-3|TRBJ1-5|few
CASSQASHSNQPQHF
TGCGCCAGCAGCCAAGCGTCACATAGCAATCAGCCCCAGCATTTT
>-|TRBV20-1|TRBJ2-3|many
CSARNVYPDTQYF
TGCAGTGCTCGGAACGTTTACCCAGATACGCAGTATTTT
>TRBD2|TRBV20-1|TRBJ2-5|few
CSARQRGTMQETQYF
TGCAGTGCTAGACAGCGGGGGACAATGCAAGAGACCCAGTACTTC
>TRBD1|TRBV20-1|TRBJ1-4|few
CSARDPSRGATNEKLFF
TGCAGTGCTAGAGATCCGTCCAGGGGGGCCACTAATGAAAAACTGTTTTTT
>TRBD2|TRBV5-1|TRBJ2-1|few
CASSPNVAGAEQFF
TGCGCCAGCAGCCCAAACGTAGCGGGGGCTGAGCAGTTCTTC
>-|TRBV7-2|TRBJ2-3|few
CASSLGVANTQYF
TGTGCCAGCAGCTTAGGAGTTGCGAATACGCAGTATTTT
>-|TRBV5-5|TRBJ1-1|few
CASSLGVAVTEAFF
TGTGCCAGCAGTCTCGGGGTGGCGGTCACTGAAGCTTTCTTT
>-|TRBV7-9|TRBJ2-1|few
CASSFLRGGPGNEQFF
TGTGCCAGCAGCTTCCTACGAGGGGGGCCTGGCAATGAGCAGTTCTTC
>-|TRBV27|TRBJ2-4|-
CASSLSAGEGNIQYF
TGTGCCAGCAGTTTATCCGCAGGGGAGGGGAACATTCAGTACTTC
>-|TRBV5-1|TRBJ2-1|few
CASSLDSANEQFF
TGCGCCAGCAGCTTGGATTCGGCCAATGAGCAGTTCTTC
>TRBD1|TRBV20-1|TRBJ1-1|-
CSARGSTGGPGWNTEAFF
TGCAGTGCTAGGGGATCGACAGGGGGTCCAGGGTGGAACACTGAAGCTTTCTTT
>-|TRBV5-5|TRBJ2-5|many
CASSLVGASRETQYF
TGTGCCAGCAGCTTGGTAGGGGCCAGTCGGGAGACCCAGTACTTC
>-|TRBV20-1|TRBJ2-7|many
CSASHDYPGEQYF
TGCAGTGCTAGTCACGACTACCCCGGAGAGCAGTACTTC
>-|TRBV4-2|TRBJ2-1|few
CASSKGVSPDEQFF
TGTGCCAGCAGTAAGGGGGTATCGCCAGATGAGCAGTTCTTC
>-|TRBV24-1|TRBJ2-1|few
CATSDSLSPEQFF
TGTGCCACCAGTGATTCTCTATCGCCTGAGCAGTTCTTC
>-|TRBV29-1|TRBJ2-5|-
CSAGRQQETQYF
TGCAGCGCCGGGAGACAGCAAGAGACCCAGTACTTC
>-|TRBV7-2|TRBJ2-3|many
CASSLTGLTTDTQYF
TGTGCCAGCAGCTTAACGGGGCTTACCACAGATACGCAGTATTTT
>-|TRBV20-1|TRBJ1-6|-
CSASGPIASSYNSPLHF
TGCAGTGCTAGCGGGCCGATCGCGAGCTCCTATAATTCACCCCTCCACTTT
>-|TRBV20-1|TRBJ1-6|many
CSARDVTFAYNSPLHF
TGCAGTGCTAGAGATGTCACGTTCGCCTATAATTCACCCCTCCACTTT
>-|TRBV3-1|TRBJ1-2|-
CASSHTESNYGYTF
TGTGCCAGCAGCCATACAGAATCTAACTATGGCTACACCTTC
>TRBD1|TRBV11-2|TRBJ1-6|-
CASSLRTGGSSPLHF
TGTGCCAGCAGCCTAAGGACAGGGGGCAGTTCACCCCTCCACTTT
>-|TRBV28|TRBJ1-5|-
CASSGWDNQPQHF
TGTGCCAGCAGTGGATGGGACAATCAGCCCCAGCATTTT
>TRBD1|TRBV29-1|TRBJ1-1|many
CSLMTGLASEAFF
TGCAGCTTAATGACAGGGCTCGCGTCTGAAGCTTTCTTT
>-|TRBV20-1|TRBJ2-3|many
CSAGGGGPPDTQYF
TGCAGTGCTGGAGGGGGGGGACCCCCAGATACGCAGTATTTT
>-|TRBV7-3|TRBJ2-2|many
CASSFARGGELFF
TGTGCCAGCAGCTTCGCAAGGGGCGGGGAGCTGTTTTTT
>-|TRBV7-9|TRBJ2-7|-
CASSLEGANEQYF
TGTGCCAGCAGCTTAGAAGGGGCTAACGAGCAGTACTTC
>-|TRBV7-9|TRBJ1-6|many
CASSPKVGDSPLHF
TGTGCCAGCAGCCCAAAGGTGGGAGATTCACCCCTCCACTTT
>-|TRBV9|TRBJ1-6|-
CASSRLRRDSPLHF
TGTGCCAGCAGCCGTCTCCGGAGGGATTCACCCCTCCACTTT
>TRBD1|TRBV29-1|TRBJ1-3|-
CSGQGLPGNTIYF
TGCAGCGGACAGGGACTCCCTGGAAACACCATATATTTT
>-|TRBV20-1|TRBJ1-5|few
CSARERGYSNQPQHF
TGCAGTGCTAGAGAGAGGGGGTATAGCAATCAGCCCCAGCATTTT
>-|TRBV2|TRBJ2-3|few
CASSETGMEDTQYF
TGTGCCAGCAGTGAAACAGGGATGGAGGATACGCAGTATTTT
>-|TRBV12-3/TRBV12-4|TRBJ1-3|few
CASRLEGASSGNTIYF
TGTGCCAGCAGACTCGAAGGGGCGAGCTCTGGAAACACCATATATTTT
>TRBD1|TRBV3-1|TRBJ2-7|few
CASSQEQGAKYEQYF
TGTGCCAGCAGCCAAGAGCAGGGGGCAAAGTACGAGCAGTACTTC
>TRBD2|TRBV11-2|TRBJ2-7|-
CASSSVGSGVNEQYF
TGTGCCAGCAGCTCCGTGGGGAGCGGGGTTAACGAGCAGTACTTC
>TRBD2|TRBV29-1|TRBJ2-2|-
CSVEDWTSGPGELFF
TGCAGCGTTGAAGATTGGACTAGCGGGCCCGGGGAGCTGTTTTTT
>-|TRBV6-4|TRBJ1-1|many
CASSDSLVTEAFF
TGTGCCAGCAGTGACTCTCTGGTGACTGAAGCTTTCTTT
>TRBD2|TRBV13|TRBJ2-1|few
CASSPNPLIAGVVYNEQFF
TGTGCCAGCAGCCCTAACCCCCTAATAGCGGGGGTCGTATACAATGAGCAGTTCTTC
>-|TRBV10-3|TRBJ2-1|-
CAISDGGRVYNEQFF
TGTGCCATCAGTGACGGGGGCAGGGTTTACAATGAGCAGTTCTTC
>-|TRBV12-3/TRBV12-4|TRBJ1-1|-
CASSLPWNTEAFF
TGTGCCAGCAGTCTACCCTGGAACACTGAAGCTTTCTTT
>-|TRBV7-3|TRBJ2-1|many
CASSPIGERQFF
TGTGCCAGCAGTCCGATAGGTGAGAGGCAGTTCTTC
>-|TRBV10-3|TRBJ2-1|few
CAISDSGYRLALGYNEQFF
TGTGCCATCAGTGATAGTGGTTATCGTTTAGCCCTTGGCTACAATGAGCAGTTCTTC